This T cell receptor (beta chain) comes out of a study of glioma-infiltrating T cells. This clonotype was recorded only once. A junction end diverges from the germline sequence, so it may reflect a read error. The germline V gene encodes CDR1 MDHEN and CDR2 SYDVKM. The length of the CDR3 is 14 residues. Amplification of TCR alpha and beta CDR3 regions from RNA used iRepertoire nested multiplex PCR. Via MiXCR, TCRdb re-called the multiplex PCR reads, giving one row per CDR3 protein. The table lists approximately 190,000 distinct CDR3 sequences, about 32% of them singletons. The chain joins TRBV28 to TRBJ2-3, with unresolved D. Sequenced input: glioma tissue, nonneoplastic brain tissue, or PBMCs (not recorded which). The sequence was collected from a human donor with low-grade glioma or glioblastoma, undergoing nonglioma brain surgery, or in good health (not recorded which). This CDR3 reads CASSGGPASDTKYF. CDR3 coding DNA: TGTGCCAGCAGTGGCGGTCCAGCGTCAGATACGAAGTATTTT.